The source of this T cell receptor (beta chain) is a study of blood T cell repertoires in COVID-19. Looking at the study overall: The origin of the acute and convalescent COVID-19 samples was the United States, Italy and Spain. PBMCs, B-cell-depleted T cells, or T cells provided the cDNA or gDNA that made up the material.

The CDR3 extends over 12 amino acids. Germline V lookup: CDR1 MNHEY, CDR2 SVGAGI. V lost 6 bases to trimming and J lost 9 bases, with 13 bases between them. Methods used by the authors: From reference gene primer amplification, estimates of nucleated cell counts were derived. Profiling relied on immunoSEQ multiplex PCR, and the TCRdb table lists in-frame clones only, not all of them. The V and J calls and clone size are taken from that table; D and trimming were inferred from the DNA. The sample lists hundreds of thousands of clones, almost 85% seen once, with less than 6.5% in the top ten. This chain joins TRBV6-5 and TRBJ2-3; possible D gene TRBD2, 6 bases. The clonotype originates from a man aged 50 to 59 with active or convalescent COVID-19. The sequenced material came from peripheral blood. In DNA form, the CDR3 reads TGTGCCAGCAGCGGGACCGCGGGGACGCAGTATTTT. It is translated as CASSGTAGTQYF.